These T cell receptor beta chains were read from a single sample in a study of glioma-infiltrating T cells after dendritic cell vaccination. Profiled with immunoSEQ multiplex PCR; TCRdb holds only in-frame clones, not every one. The sample includes tens of thousands of clones, 85% of them seen just once. Sequences were derived from blood, sampled after dendritic cell vaccination. These receptors all come from a human donor with glioblastoma. CDR3s include the opening cysteine and the closing phenylalanine or tryptophan. Fields, in order: clone size, D gene, V gene, CDR3 length, J gene, CDR3 protein, CDR3 DNA. D genes are given only for firm matches. Size values are once, few and many counts, or a class for expanded clones, and some rows have none.

-	-	TRBV7-2	13	TRBJ1-5	CASSLGRGQPQHF	TGTGCCAGCAGCTTAGGGAGGGGCCAGCCCCAGCATTTT
once	TRBD1	TRBV30	15	TRBJ1-4	CAWTGTGGRFEKLFF	TGTGCCTGGACGGGGACAGGGGGCCGGTTTGAAAAACTGTTTTTT
-	-	TRBV19	17	TRBJ1-6	CARARRGYILINSPLHF	TGTGCCAGAGCCCGGAGGGGTTACATCCTGATTAATTCACCCCTCCACTTT
once	-	TRBV27	13	TRBJ2-7	CASRWGLTYEQYF	TGTGCCAGCAGATGGGGACTGACCTACGAGCAGTACTTC
-	-	TRBV7-2	16	TRBJ1-3	CASSLVARSSGNTIYF	TGTGCCAGCAGCTTAGTGGCCAGGTCCTCTGGAAACACCATATATTTT
once	-	TRBV19	15	TRBJ2-7	CASSIGQGGPYEQYF	TGTGCCAGTAGTATAGGACAGGGAGGACCCTACGAGCAGTACTTC
-	TRBD1	TRBV2	19	TRBJ1-5	CASSGNRDRGANSNQPQHF	TGTGCCAGCAGTGGCAACCGGGACAGGGGTGCGAATAGCAATCAGCCCCAGCATTTT
-	TRBD2	TRBV7-8	18	TRBJ2-3	CASSPFATTSGYTDTQYF	TGTGCCAGCAGCCCCTTCGCCACAACTAGCGGCTACACAGATACGCAGTATTTT
-	TRBD1	TRBV6-5	14	TRBJ1-4	CASSGTATNEKLFF	TGTGCCAGCAGCGGGACAGCAACTAATGAAAAACTGTTTTTT
-	TRBD2	TRBV7-6	17	TRBJ2-3	CASSPTSGRWGTDTQYF	TGTGCCAGCAGCCCTACTAGCGGGAGGTGGGGCACAGATACGCAGTATTTT
-	-	TRBV11-2	15	TRBJ1-5	CASSKGGYSNQPQHF	TGTGCCAGCAGCAAGGGGGGGTATAGCAATCAGCCCCAGCATTTT
-	-	TRBV5-1	16	TRBJ2-1	CASSLYLFSSYNEQFF	TGCGCCAGCAGCTTGTATTTGTTCAGCTCCTACAATGAGCAGTTCTTC
-	TRBD1	TRBV5-6	15	TRBJ1-6	CASRTETGGYSPLHF	TGTGCCAGCAGGACCGAGACAGGGGGCTATTCACCCCTCCACTTT
-	-	TRBV6-1	15	TRBJ1-2	CATTPRQQQNYGYTF	TGTGCCACCACACCCAGACAGCAACAAAACTATGGCTACACCTTC
-	TRBD2	TRBV27	13	TRBJ2-5	CASSPSGRRSQYF	TGTGCCAGCAGTCCTAGCGGCCGCCGGAGCCAGTACTTC
-	-	TRBV29-1	13	TRBJ1-6	CSVGGDPNSPLHF	TGCAGCGTGGGGGGAGACCCGAATTCACCCCTCCACTTT
-	-	TRBV7-9	13	TRBJ2-7	CASSLVWSYEQYF	TGTGCCAGCAGCTTGGTTTGGAGCTACGAGCAGTACTTC
-	TRBD1	TRBV28	15	TRBJ1-1	CASSRGTGGNTEAFF	TGTGCCAGTTCGCGTGGGACAGGGGGGAACACTGAAGCTTTCTTT
-	-	TRBV4-2	16	TRBJ2-7	CASSPANRDWDYEQYF	TGTGCCAGCAGCCCGGCAAACAGGGATTGGGACTACGAGCAGTACTTC
-	-	TRBV9	12	TRBJ2-5	CASSEEDRTQYF	TGTGCCAGCAGTGAGGAAGATCGGACCCAGTACTTC
-	TRBD1	TRBV5-1	15	TRBJ2-7	CASNRLGQGAIEQYF	TGCGCCAGCAATCGGCTCGGACAGGGGGCCATCGAGCAGTACTTC
-	TRBD1	TRBV11-2	15	TRBJ1-5	CASSQMGQDNQPQHF	TGTGCCAGCAGCCAAATGGGACAGGACAATCAGCCCCAGCATTTT
-	TRBD2	TRBV7-2	14	TRBJ2-5	CASSLSGKQETQYF	TGTGCCAGCAGCTTAAGCGGGAAACAAGAGACCCAGTACTTC
-	-	TRBV10-3	13	TRBJ1-2	CAISAGSAQGYTF	TGTGCCATCAGTGCAGGGTCTGCTCAAGGCTACACCTTC
-	TRBD1	TRBV2	14	TRBJ1-2	CASRPRTGGAGYTF	TGTGCCAGCAGACCTAGGACAGGGGGCGCTGGCTACACCTTC
few	TRBD2	TRBV7-2	15	TRBJ2-1	CASSPGLSSYNEQFF	TGTGCCAGCAGCCCGGGACTATCCTCCTACAATGAGCAGTTCTTC